These 15 T cell receptor beta chains were all obtained from the same sample, sequenced in a study of T cell changes during pregnancy in multiple sclerosis. The repertoire was sequenced with immunoSEQ multiplex PCR; TCRdb's copy has only in-frame clones and lacks some. Of around 30,000 clones listed, approximately 94% were seen once; the top ten hold 4.5% to 6.5%. Specimen: CD8+ T cells from peripheral blood mononuclear cells, collected before pregnancy. These receptors all come from a female donor with multiple sclerosis, enrolled in a pregnancy study.

This clone was seen just once. The V gene is TRBV7-6, the J gene TRBJ2-3; D ambiguous. The CDR3 consists of 17 residues. Trimming stripped 6 bases from V and 0 bases from J, with 19 bases between. The germline gives CDR1 SGHVS, CDR2 FNYEAQ. CDR3 coding DNA: TGTGCCAGCAGTCCCTCGTTTCCGGAGAGAAGCACAGATACGCAGTATTTT. It specifies CASSPSFPERSTDTQYF.

The V and J genes are TRBV13 and TRBJ2-7; D might be TRBD1 (6 bases). The ends were cut back, 7 bases at V and 7 bases at J, with 17 bases in the middle. Looked up from germline, CDR1 is PRHDT and CDR2 is FYEKMQ (reference sequence). This CDR3 is 13 amino acids long. DNA for the CDR3: TGTGCCAGCACCCTTTCAGGGGCGAGGGAGCAGTACTTC. The encoded protein is CASTLSGAREQYF.

The chain links TRBV4-3 to TRBJ2-5; the D gene is possibly TRBD2 (6 bases). This CDR3 is built from 16 residues. V was cut by 4 bases and J by 5 bases, with 20 bases left in between. Germline CDR1 LGHNA, CDR2 YSLEER. In DNA, the CDR3 is TGCGCCAGCAGCCCGAAGGGAGGCGGGGCGGTTGAGACCCAGTACTTC. Its translation is CASSPKGGGAVETQYF.

The gene calls are TRBV9 and TRBJ1-6; D may be TRBD1 (5 bases). The CDR3 sequence is 17 residues long. Germline lookup yields CDR1 SGDLS and CDR2 YYNGEE. V lost 3 bases and J 7 bases, leaving 20 bases between the germline ends. The CDR3 loop reads CASSATPLLGGNSPLHF. The DNA of the CDR3 is TGTGCCAGCAGCGCGACCCCCCTCCTCGGGGGAAATTCACCCCTCCACTTT.

The chain carries TRBV4-1 and TRBJ2-2; possibly TRBD1 for D (5 bases). The germline gives CDR1 MGHRA, CDR2 YSYEKL. CDR3 length: 14 residues. Trimming pared 0 bases from V and 3 bases from J, leaving 5 bases between. The DNA of the CDR3 is TGCGCCAGCAGCCAAGACAGGGACACCGGGGAGCTGTTTTTT. This sequence encodes CASSQDRDTGELFF.

J is TRBJ1-5 and V is TRBV6-5, with unresolved D. Germline values: CDR1 MNHEY, CDR2 SVGAGI. The CDR3 has 13 residues. V lost 2 bases and J 7 bases, leaving 9 bases between the germline ends. The CDR3: CASSYEVGQPQHF. The CDR3 coding sequence is TGTGCCAGCAGTTACGAGGTCGGGCAGCCCCAGCATTTT.

This clone occurred once. The gene calls are TRBV28 and TRBJ1-5; 8 bases are a match to TRBD1. Trimming took 10 bases from V and 3 from J; bases not matched to a gene: 8. The CDR3 spans 14 residues. Germline CDR1 and CDR2: MDHEN and SYDVKM. This CDR3 reads CANQGAGVNQPQHF. DNA for the CDR3: TGTGCCAACCAGGGGGCAGGGGTCAATCAGCCCCAGCATTTT.

V and J are TRBV6-1 and TRBJ1-4, with 9 bases that match TRBD1. With V trimmed by 1 base and J by 5 bases, 5 bases remained unmatched. This CDR3 is 16 amino acids long. Germline loops: CDR1 MNHNS, CDR2 SASEGT. For the CDR3, the DNA is TGTGCCAGCAGTGAAGGAACTGGGACAGGGAATGAAAAACTGTTTTTT. It specifies CASSEGTGTGNEKLFF.

The chain uses TRBV7-6 and TRBJ1-2, with D tentatively TRBD1 (5 bases). Per germline, CDR1 SGHVS and CDR2 FNYEAQ. CDR3 length equals 13 residues. Trimming removed 5 bases at V and 7 bases at J, with 14 bases between. The CDR3 reads CASSPGGSGGYTF. For the CDR3, the DNA is TGTGCCAGCAGCCCGGGGGGGAGTGGTGGCTACACCTTC.

This chain connects TRBV30 to TRBJ2-7, with TRBD1 matching over 7 bases. Per the germline V gene, CDR1 is GTSNPN and CDR2 is SVGIG (reference sequence). The length of the CDR3 is 13 residues. Unmatched junction bases numbered 5, after V lost 4 bases and J lost 2 bases. CDR3 region: CAWTGTEAYEQYF. The DNA of the CDR3 is TGTGCCTGGACCGGGACAGAGGCCTACGAGCAGTACTTC.

This clone was detected a few times. The chain links TRBV7-6 to TRBJ1-3, with a tentative D call TRBD1 (6 bases). V lost 6 bases and J 3 bases, leaving 15 bases between the germline ends. Looked up from germline, CDR1 is SGHVS and CDR2 is FNYEAQ. The CDR3 has 15 amino acids. The DNA of the CDR3 is TGTGCCAGCAGACAAGGGGGGGCTGGTGGAAACACCATATATTTT. Amino acid sequence: CASRQGGAGGNTIYF.

The chain is built from TRBV6-7 and TRBJ2-3; 14 nucleotides line up with TRBD2. TRBV6-7 is recorded as an ORF, its role being uncertain. V shed 11 bases, J shed 5 bases, and the junction held 3 bases outside the gene matches. The CDR3 spans 13 residues. The CDR3: CASTSGRVDTQYF. The CDR3 DNA sequence: TGTGCCTCGACTAGCGGGAGGGTAGATACGCAGTATTTT.

The CDR3 is CASSVDREPLHF. The CDR3 DNA reads as TGTGCCAGCAGCGTAGACAGGGAACCCCTCCACTTT. The genes are TRBV9 and TRBJ1-6; maybe TRBD1 (6 bases). Trimming stripped 0 bases from V and 12 bases from J, with 7 bases between. This CDR3 has 12 residues. From germline, CDR1 is SGDLS and CDR2 YYNGEE.

The chain recombines TRBV2 with TRBJ2-3; 12 bases fit TRBD2. The germline V gene encodes CDR1 SNHLY and CDR2 FYNNEI. Trimming at V came to 8 bases and at J to 0 bases, leaving 6 bases not matched to a gene. This CDR3 spans 16 amino acids. CDR3 sequence: CASLPGLAGSTDTQYF. In DNA, the CDR3 is TGTGCCAGCCTCCCGGGACTAGCGGGTAGCACAGATACGCAGTATTTT.

The chain combines TRBV2 with TRBJ1-2; TRBD1 aligns across 12 bases. With 10 bases clipped from V and 2 bases from J, the junction kept 8 bases outside the gene matches. Germline loops: CDR1 SNHLY, CDR2 FYNNEI. The CDR3 is made up of 15 amino acids. CDR3 coding DNA: TGTGCCACCAGGGACAGGGGGCTCGAAAACTATGGCTACACCTTC. Amino acids: CATRDRGLENYGYTF.